This T cell receptor beta chain emerged from a study of blood T cell repertoires in COVID-19. This CDR3 is 20 amino acids long. The V end lost 0 bases, the J end lost 0 bases, and 24 bases lay between the germline ends. Germline values: CDR1 SQVTM, CDR2 ANQGSEA. The sample holds one count of this clone. TCRdb keeps only in-frame clones here, not all; method: immunoSEQ multiplex PCR. The profile shows a few hundred thousand clones, roughly nine tenths of them singletons. The chain joins TRBV29-1 to TRBJ2-1, with D maybe TRBD2 (7 bases). What was sequenced was peripheral blood. The receptor comes from a woman under 40 with COVID-19, enrolled during active disease. The CDR3 region is CSVEDLRDNGGGSSYNEQFF. CDR3 DNA: TGCAGCGTTGAAGATCTGAGGGACAACGGAGGCGGGAGCTCCTACAATGAGCAGTTCTTC.